This record looks at one T cell receptor (beta chain) sequence and its context. What it binds is not known. This sample was included in a study of cytomegalovirus exposure and HLA in healthy donors. The PCR made use of 60 Vbeta and 13 Jbeta primers. Original processing methods: Some 11 million shared chains were among the about 80 million unique TCR beta chains that a later analysis counted. Here immunoSEQ multiplex PCR was the method, and the copy in TCRdb shows in-frame clones only, minus some. Clone size and V and J calls were adopted from that table, with D and trimming inferred from the DNA. The repertoire holds some 200,000 clones, with 82% as singletons. Findings and caveats of the study: A later analysis associated 15,000 to 20,000 TCR beta sequences with HLA alleles at a 0.05 false discovery rate. Of the V segments, some could not be distinguished, including TRBV6-2 and TRBV6-3, and were excluded.

This CDR3 is 11 amino acids long. Germline assignment: CDR1 DFQATT and CDR2 SNEGSKA (reference sequence). V was shortened by 2 bases and J by 7 bases, with 8 bases between the two germline ends. The chain combines TRBV20-1 with TRBJ1-1; the D gene is possibly TRBD1 (6 bases). Sequences were obtained from PBMCs. The TCR originated in a boy younger than 10 in good health and CMV-seronegative. CDR3 in DNA: TGCAGTGCTAGAAGAGGGGGTGAAGCTTTCTTT. This translates into CSARRGGEAFF.